This TCR beta chain was obtained from a study of response to subunit inactivated influenza vaccine. Regarding the study as a whole: Authors suggested that a seasonal influenza vaccination recruits few new T cells each time.

TCRdb called the RT-PCR reads again in MiXCR, with one record for every CDR3 protein. The sample lists roughly 670,000 distinct CDR3 sequences; approximately 14% were seen once. Deletions cut 7 bases from V and 0 bases from J, with 13 bases between. The CDR3 has 14 amino acids. CDR1 and CDR2 (germline): SQVTM, ANQGSEA. The table lists this clonotype with a few counts. The antigen is undetermined. This clonotype was sampled from a man aged 50-59 years who received an inactivated influenza vaccine. This specimen was PBMCs from blood, taken around two weeks before vaccination. This chain uses TRBV29-1 with TRBJ2-1; perhaps TRBD1 as D (5 bases). CDR3 amino acids: CSADSLSSYNEQFF. CDR3 nucleotide sequence: TGCAGCGCCGACAGTTTAAGCTCCTACAATGAGCAGTTCTTC.